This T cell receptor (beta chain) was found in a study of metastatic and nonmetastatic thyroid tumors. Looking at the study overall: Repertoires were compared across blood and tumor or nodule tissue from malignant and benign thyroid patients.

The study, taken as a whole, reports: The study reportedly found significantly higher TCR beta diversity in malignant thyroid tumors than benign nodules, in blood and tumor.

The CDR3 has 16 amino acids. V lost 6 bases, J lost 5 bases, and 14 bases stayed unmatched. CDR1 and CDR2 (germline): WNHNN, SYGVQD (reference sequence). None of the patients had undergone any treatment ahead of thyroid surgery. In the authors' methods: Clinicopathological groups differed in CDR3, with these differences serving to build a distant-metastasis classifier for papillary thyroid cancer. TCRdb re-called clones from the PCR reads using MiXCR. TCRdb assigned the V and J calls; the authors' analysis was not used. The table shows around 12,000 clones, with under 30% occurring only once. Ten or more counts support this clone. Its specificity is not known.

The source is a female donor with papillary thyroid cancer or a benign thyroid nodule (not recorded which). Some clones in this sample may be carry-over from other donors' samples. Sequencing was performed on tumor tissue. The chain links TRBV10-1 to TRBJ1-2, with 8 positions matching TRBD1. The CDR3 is CASRRTGGRTYYGYTF. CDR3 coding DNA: TGCGCCAGCAGGAGAACAGGGGGTAGGACGTATTATGGCTACACCTTC.